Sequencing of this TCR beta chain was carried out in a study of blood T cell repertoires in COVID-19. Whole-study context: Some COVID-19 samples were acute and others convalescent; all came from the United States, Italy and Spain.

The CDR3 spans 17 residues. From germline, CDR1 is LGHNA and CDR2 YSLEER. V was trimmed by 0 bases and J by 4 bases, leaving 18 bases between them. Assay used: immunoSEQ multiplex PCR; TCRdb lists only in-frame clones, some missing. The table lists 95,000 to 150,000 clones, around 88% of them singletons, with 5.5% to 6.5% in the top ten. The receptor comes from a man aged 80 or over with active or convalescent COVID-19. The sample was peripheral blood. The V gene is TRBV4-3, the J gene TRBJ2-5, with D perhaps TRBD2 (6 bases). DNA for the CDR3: TGCGCCAGCAGCCAAGATCCCAACATTGCGGGGCGAGAGACCCAGTACTTC. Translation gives CASSQDPNIAGRETQYF.